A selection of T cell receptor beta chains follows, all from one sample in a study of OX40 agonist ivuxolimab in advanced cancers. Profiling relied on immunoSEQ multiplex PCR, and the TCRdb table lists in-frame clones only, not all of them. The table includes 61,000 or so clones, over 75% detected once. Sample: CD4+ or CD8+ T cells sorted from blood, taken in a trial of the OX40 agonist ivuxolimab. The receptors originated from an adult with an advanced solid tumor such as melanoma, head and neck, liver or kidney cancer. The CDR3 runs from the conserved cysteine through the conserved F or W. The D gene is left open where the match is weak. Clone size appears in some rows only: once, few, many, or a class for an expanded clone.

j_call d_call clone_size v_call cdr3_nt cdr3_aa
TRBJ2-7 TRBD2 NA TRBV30 TGTGCCTGGAGAGAACCGGGACTAGCGACCTACGAGCAGTACTTC CAWREPGLATYEQYF
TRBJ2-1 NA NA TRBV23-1 TGCGCCAGCACCCCGCGACAGCAGAGCTCCTACAATGAGCAGTTCTTC CASTPRQQSSYNEQFF
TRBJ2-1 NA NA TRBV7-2 TGTGCCAGCAGCTTTTGGACAGAGAATGAGCAGTTCTTC CASSFWTENEQFF
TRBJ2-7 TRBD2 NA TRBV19 TGTGCCACCACCATAGCGGGAGAGACCTACGAGCAGTACTTC CATTIAGETYEQYF
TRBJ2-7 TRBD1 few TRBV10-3 TGTGCCATCGGACAGGGATCCCGCGAGCAGTACTTC CAIGQGSREQYF
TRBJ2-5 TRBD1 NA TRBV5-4 TGTGCCAGCAGCTCGGACAGGGAAGAGACCCAGTACTTC CASSSDREETQYF
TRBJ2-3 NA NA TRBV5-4 TGTGCCAGCAGCTGGACAGAGGAAGATACGCAGTATTTT CASSWTEEDTQYF
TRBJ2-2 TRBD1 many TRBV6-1 TGTGCCAGCAGCTTAGGACAGGGGAACACCGGGGAGCTGTTTTTT CASSLGQGNTGELFF
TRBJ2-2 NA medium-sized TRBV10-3 TGTGCCATCCGAGGCCGAGCGAACACCGGGGAGCTGTTTTTT CAIRGRANTGELFF
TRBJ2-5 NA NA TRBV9 TGTGCCAGCACCAGAAGCTTGGGGAAAGAGGAGACCCAGTACTTC CASTRSLGKEETQYF
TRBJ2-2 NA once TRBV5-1 TGCGCCAGCAGCTCGCGGGAAGACACCGGGGAGCTGTTTTTT CASSSREDTGELFF
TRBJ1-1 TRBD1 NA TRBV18 TGTGCCAGCTCACGACAGGGGGCAACGAACACTGAAGCTTTCTTT CASSRQGATNTEAFF
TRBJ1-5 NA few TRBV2 TGTGCCAGCAGTAGGGAAATACATCAGCCCCAGCATTTT CASSREIHQPQHF
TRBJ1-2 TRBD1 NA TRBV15 TGTGCCACCAGCAGACCGGGACAGTCCAAGAACTATGGCTACACCTTC CATSRPGQSKNYGYTF
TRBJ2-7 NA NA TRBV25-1 TGTGCCAGCAGTGACGAGCAGTACTTC CASSDEQYF
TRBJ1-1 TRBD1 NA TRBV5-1 TGCGCCAGCAGCTTCGACAGGGGGAACGAGGACTTCTTT CASSFDRGNEDFF
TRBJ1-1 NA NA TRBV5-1 TGCGCCAGCAGCTTTCAGGGTGGCACTGAAGCTTTCTTT CASSFQGGTEAFF
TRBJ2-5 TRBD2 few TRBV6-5 TGTGCCAGCAGTCGACGACTAGCGGGGGCTGAGACCCAGTACTTC CASSRRLAGAETQYF
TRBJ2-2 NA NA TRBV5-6 TGTGCCAGCAGCTACACCGGGGAGCTGTTTTTT CASSYTGELFF
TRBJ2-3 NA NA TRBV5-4 TGTGCCAGCAGCTTGGCCGGCAGGGTGGGGACAGATACGCAGTATTTT CASSLAGRVGTDTQYF
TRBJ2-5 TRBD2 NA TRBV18 TGTGCCAGCCGGGGGAGCGGGAGAGAAGAGACCCAGTACTTC CASRGSGREETQYF
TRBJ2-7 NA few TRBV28 TGTGCCAGCTGGAACGATTACGAGCAGTACTTC CASWNDYEQYF
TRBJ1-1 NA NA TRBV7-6 TGTGCCAGCAGCTCAGCTATTGACACTGAAGCTTTCTTT CASSSAIDTEAFF
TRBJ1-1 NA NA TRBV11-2 TGTGCCAGCAGCTTAGACGTCGACCTTGAAGCTTTCTTT CASSLDVDLEAFF
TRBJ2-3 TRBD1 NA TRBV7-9 TGTGCCAGCAGCTCCACCGGGACAGGGGGCACAGATACGCAGTATTTT CASSSTGTGGTDTQYF
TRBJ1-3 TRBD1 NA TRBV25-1 TGTGCCAGCAGTGAACACAGGGGGCTCGGAAACACCATATATTTT CASSEHRGLGNTIYF
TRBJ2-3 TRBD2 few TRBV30 TGTGCCTGGACGGGCGGGGGAGGAACTAGCACAGATACGCAGTATTTT CAWTGGGGTSTDTQYF
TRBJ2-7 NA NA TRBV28 TGTGCCAGCAGCGGGCAGGGGACCACTGGGTACGAGCAGTACTTC CASSGQGTTGYEQYF
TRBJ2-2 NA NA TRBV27 TGTGCCAGCAGCGAAGCGATGGCAAACACCGGGGAGCTGTTTTTT CASSEAMANTGELFF
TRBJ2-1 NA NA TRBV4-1 TGCGCCAGCAGCCAGCCACACCTCTCCTACAATGAGCAGTTCTTC CASSQPHLSYNEQFF
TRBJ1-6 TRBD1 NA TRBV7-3 TGTGCCAGCAGCTCGACAGGGGAAAGCTCACCCCTCCACTTT CASSSTGESSPLHF
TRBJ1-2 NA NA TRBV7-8 TGTGCCAGCAGCCAGGACCGGAACTATGGCTACACCTTC CASSQDRNYGYTF
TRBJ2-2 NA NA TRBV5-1 TGCGCCAGCAGCTTAATAGGGGTAAACACCGGGGAGCTGTTTTTT CASSLIGVNTGELFF
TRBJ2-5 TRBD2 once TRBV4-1 TGCGCCAGCAGCCCCGGGACTAGCGCGACCTTCCAAGAGACCCAGTACTTC CASSPGTSATFQETQYF
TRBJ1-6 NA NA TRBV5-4 TGTGCCAGCAGCCAAAGGCGAGATAATTCACCCCTCCACTTT CASSQRRDNSPLHF
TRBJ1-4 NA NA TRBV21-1 TGTGCCAGCAGCAAAGAAGAGACAGGGAATGAAAAACTGTTTTTT CASSKEETGNEKLFF
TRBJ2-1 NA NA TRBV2 TGTGCCAGCAGTGCAGGGGCACCGCAGTTCTTC CASSAGAPQFF
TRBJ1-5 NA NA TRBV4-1 TGCGCCAGCAGCCAAGAGGGGGGGTATAGCAATCAGCCCCAGCATTTT CASSQEGGYSNQPQHF
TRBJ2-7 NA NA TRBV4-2 TGTGCCAGCAGCCAAGATATCTCCTACGAGCAGTACTTC CASSQDISYEQYF
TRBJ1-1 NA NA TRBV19 TGTGCCAGTGAAGTCCGGGGGCTCGGCACTGAAGCTTTCTTT CASEVRGLGTEAFF
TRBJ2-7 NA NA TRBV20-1 TGCAGTGCTAGTCCATACGAGCAGTACTTC CSASPYEQYF
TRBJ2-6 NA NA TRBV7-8 TGTGCCAGCAGCTTACTCGCTGGGGCCAACGTCCTGACTTTC CASSLLAGANVLTF
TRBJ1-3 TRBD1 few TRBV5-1 TGCGCCAGCAGCCGGGACAGGGGGCCTGGAAACACCATATATTTT CASSRDRGPGNTIYF
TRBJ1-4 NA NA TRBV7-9 TGTGCCAGCGGCTTAATGGGGGAAAAACTGTTTTTT CASGLMGEKLFF
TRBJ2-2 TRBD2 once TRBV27 TGTGCCAGCAGTTTTAGCGGGAGGGTCACCGGGGAGCTGTTTTTT CASSFSGRVTGELFF